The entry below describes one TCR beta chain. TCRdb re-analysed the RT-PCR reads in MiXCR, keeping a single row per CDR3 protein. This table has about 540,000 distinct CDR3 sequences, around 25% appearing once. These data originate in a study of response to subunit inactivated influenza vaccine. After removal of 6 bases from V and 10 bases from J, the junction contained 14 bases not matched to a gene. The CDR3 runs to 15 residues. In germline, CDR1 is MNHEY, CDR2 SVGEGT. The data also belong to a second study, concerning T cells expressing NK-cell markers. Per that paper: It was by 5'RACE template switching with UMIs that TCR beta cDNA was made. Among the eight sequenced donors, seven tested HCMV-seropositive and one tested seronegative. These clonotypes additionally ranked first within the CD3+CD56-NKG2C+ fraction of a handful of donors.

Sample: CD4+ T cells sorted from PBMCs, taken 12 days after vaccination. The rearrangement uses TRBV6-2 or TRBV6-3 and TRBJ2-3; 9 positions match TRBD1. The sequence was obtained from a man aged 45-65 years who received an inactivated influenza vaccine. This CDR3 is CASSTEGTGLVPQYF. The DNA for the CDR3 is TGTGCCAGCAGCACCGAGGGGACAGGGCTGGTCCCGCAGTATTTT.